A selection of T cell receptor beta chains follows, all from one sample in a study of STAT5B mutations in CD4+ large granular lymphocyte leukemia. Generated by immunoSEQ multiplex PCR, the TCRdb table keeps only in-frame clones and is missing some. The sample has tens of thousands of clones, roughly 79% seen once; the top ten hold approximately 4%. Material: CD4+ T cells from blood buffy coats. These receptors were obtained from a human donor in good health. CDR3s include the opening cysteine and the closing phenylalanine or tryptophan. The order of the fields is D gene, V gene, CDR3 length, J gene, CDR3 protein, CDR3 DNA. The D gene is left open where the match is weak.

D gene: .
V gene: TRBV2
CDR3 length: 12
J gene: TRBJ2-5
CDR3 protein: CASSGGWETQYF
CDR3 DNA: TGTGCCAGCAGTGGAGGATGGGAGACCCAGTACTTC

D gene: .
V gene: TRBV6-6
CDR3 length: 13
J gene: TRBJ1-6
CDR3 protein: CASSREGNSPLHF
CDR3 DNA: TGTGCCAGCAGTCGGGAGGGAAATTCACCCCTCCACTTT

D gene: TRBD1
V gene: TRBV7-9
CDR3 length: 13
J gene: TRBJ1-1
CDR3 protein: CASKVAGGTEAFF
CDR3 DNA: TGTGCCAGCAAAGTGGCAGGGGGCACTGAAGCTTTCTTT

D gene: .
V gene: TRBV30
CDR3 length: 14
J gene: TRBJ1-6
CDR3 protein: CAWSVLDGPSPLHF
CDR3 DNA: TGTGCCTGGAGTGTCCTAGACGGACCTTCACCCCTCCACTTT

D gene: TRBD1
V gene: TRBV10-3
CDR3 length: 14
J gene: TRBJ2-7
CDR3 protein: CAISTGESKYEQYF
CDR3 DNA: TGTGCCATCAGTACAGGGGAGTCGAAGTACGAGCAGTACTTC

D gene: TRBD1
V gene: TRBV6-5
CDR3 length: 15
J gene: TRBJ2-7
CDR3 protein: CASSGSGTGSYEQYF
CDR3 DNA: TGTGCCAGCAGCGGATCCGGGACAGGATCCTACGAGCAGTACTTC

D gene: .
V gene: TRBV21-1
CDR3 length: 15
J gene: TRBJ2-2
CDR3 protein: CASYNSGRGTGELFF
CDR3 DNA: TGTGCCAGCTACAATAGCGGGAGGGGCACCGGGGAGCTGTTTTTT

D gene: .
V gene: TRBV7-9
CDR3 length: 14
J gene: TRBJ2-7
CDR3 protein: CASSLGMVGREQYF
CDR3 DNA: TGTGCCAGCAGCTTAGGTATGGTAGGACGCGAGCAGTACTTC

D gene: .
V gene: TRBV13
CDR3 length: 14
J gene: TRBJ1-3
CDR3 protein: CASSLGVPGNTIYF
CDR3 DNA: TGTGCCAGCAGCTTAGGGGTCCCTGGAAACACCATATATTTT

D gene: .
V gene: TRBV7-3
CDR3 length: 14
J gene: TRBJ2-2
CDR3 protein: CASSLLVNTGELFF
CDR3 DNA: TGTGCCAGCAGCTTACTAGTAAACACCGGGGAGCTGTTTTTT

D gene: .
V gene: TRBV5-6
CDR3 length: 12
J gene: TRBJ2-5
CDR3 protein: CASSLRASQQYF
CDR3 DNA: TGTGCCAGCAGCTTGCGCGCTTCCCAGCAGTACTTC